This TCR beta chain stems from a study of naive and memory T cell subsets. Findings of the study overall: A few larger clonotypes appeared in naive repertoires, especially CD8, possibly memory cells re-expressing CD45RA.

This clonotype was detected only a few times. Its antigen is undetermined. The beta constant-region primer was an equimolar mix of two oligonucleotides covering TRBC1 and TRBC2. Ligated cDNA was amplified by four rounds of PCR with nested alpha and beta constant-region primers and SP2. TCRdb re-called the UMI-ligation and nested PCR reads with MiXCR, one entry per CDR3 protein. The repertoire holds about 150,000 distinct CDR3 sequences, approximately 22% seen once, with 0.11% in the top ten. The CDR3 sequence is 15 residues long. Germline V CDR1 and CDR2: SQVTM, ANQGSEA. Trimming took 7 bases from V and 4 from J; bases not matched to a gene: 11.

The source of this sequence is a human donor in good health. The chain links TRBV29-1 to TRBJ2-1; 9 bases fit TRBD1. The sample consisted of naive CD4+ T cells from blood. The chain's CDR3 is CSAQGGQGTYNEQFF. CDR3 nucleotides: TGCAGCGCACAAGGAGGACAGGGGACATACAATGAGCAGTTCTTC.